This T cell receptor (beta chain) comes out of a study of CD8+ T cells in alopecia areata. Overall study findings and caveats: Tofacitinib yielded significantly lower scalp clonality and fewer expanded CD8+ clones among the top 100.

As to treatment: oral pan-JAK inhibitor, 5-10 mg twice daily. V gave up 4 bases and J gave up 2 bases; unmatched junction bases: 11. The germline gives CDR1 SEHNR, CDR2 FQNEAQ (reference sequence). The CDR3 is 17 residues long. There are a few counts of this clone. The antigen remains unidentified. Sequencing templates came from extracted RNA that was reverse transcribed into cDNA. TCRdb's copy holds only in-frame clones and misses some; the assay was immunoSEQ multiplex PCR. The sample records about 90,000 clones, roughly 47% being singletons. The V and J genes are TRBV7-9 and TRBJ1-3, with 7 bases matching TRBD1. Specimen: CD8+ T cells sorted from blood, collected at week 24, from a patient treated with tofacitinib. This TCR was sampled from a human donor with alopecia areata. CDR3 nucleotides: TGTGCCAGCAGCTCCAATCGACAGGGTAGCCCTGGAAACACCATATATTTT. This translates into CASSSNRQGSPGNTIYF.